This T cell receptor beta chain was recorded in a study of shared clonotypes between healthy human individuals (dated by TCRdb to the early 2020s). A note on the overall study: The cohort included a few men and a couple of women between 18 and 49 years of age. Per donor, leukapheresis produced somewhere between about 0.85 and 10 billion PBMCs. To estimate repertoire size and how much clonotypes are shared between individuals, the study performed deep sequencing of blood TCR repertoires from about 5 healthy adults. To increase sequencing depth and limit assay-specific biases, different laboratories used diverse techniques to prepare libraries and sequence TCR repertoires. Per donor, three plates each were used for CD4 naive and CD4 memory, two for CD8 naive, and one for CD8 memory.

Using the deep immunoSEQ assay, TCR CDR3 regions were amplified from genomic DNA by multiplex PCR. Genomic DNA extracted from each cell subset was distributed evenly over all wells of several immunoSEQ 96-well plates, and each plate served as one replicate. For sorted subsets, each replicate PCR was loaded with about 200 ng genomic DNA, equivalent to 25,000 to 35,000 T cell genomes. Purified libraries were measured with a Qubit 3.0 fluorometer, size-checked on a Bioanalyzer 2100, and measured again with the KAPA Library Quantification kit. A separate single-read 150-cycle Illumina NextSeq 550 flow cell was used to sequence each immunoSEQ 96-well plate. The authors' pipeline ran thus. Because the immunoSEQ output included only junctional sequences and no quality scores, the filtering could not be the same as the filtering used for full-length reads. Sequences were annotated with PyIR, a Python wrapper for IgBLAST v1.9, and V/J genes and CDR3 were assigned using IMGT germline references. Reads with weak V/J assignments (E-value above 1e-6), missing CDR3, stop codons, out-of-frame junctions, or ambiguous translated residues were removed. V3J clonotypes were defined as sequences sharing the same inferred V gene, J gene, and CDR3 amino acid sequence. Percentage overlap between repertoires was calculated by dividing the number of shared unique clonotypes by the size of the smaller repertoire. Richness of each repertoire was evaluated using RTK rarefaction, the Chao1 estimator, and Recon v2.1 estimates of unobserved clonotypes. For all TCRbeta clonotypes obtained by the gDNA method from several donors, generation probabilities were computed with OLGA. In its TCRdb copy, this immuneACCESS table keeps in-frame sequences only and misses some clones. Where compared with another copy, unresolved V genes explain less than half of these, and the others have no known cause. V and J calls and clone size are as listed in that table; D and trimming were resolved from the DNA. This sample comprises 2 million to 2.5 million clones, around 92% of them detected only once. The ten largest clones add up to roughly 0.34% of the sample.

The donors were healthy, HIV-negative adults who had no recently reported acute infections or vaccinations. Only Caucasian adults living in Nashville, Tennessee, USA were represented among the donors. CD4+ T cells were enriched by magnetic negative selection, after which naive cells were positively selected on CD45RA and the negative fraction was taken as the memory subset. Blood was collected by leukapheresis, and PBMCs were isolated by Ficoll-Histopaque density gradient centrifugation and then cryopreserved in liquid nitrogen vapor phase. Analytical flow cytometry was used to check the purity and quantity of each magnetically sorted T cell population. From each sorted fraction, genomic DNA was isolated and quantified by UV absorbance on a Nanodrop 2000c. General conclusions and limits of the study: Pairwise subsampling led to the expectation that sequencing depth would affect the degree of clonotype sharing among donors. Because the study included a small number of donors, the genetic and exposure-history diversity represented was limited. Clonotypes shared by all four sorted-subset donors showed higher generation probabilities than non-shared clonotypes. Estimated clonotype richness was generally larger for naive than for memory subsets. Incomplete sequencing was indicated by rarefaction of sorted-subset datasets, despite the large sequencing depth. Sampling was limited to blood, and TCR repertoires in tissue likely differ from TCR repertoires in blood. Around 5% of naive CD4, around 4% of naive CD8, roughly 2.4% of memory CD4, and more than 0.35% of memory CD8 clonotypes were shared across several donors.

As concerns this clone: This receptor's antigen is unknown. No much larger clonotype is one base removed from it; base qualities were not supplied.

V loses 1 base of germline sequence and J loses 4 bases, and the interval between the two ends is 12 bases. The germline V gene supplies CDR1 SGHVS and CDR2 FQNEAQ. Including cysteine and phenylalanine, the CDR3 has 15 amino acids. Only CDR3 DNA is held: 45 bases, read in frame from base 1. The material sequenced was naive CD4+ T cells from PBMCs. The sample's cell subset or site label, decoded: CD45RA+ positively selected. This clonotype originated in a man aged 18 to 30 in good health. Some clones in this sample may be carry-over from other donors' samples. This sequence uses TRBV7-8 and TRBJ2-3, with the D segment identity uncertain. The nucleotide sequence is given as TGTGCCAGCAGCTTAGTGGCAGATGCGGCAGATACGCAGTATTTT. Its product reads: CASSLVADAADTQYF.